The 20 T cell receptor beta chains reported below all come from one sample, sequenced in a study of blood T cells in healthy people across ages. Using a J-beta primer mix together with a sample-barcoded 5' primer, a second PCR was run for about 6 to 12 cycles. One entry per CDR3 protein results from TCRdb running MiXCR on the 5' RACE reads. The table lists 850,000 to 1,000,000 distinct CDR3 sequences, about 48% of them singletons. The material sequenced was blood. The receptors here all came from a man aged 25 to 45 in good health.

The V and J genes are TRBV2 and TRBJ1-3; D is possibly TRBD1 (5 bases). V gave up 0 bases and J gave up 9 bases, with 6 bases separating them. This CDR3 is built from 12 residues. Germline CDR1 is SNHLY and CDR2 is FYNNEI. CDR3 nucleotide sequence: TGTGCCAGCAGTGAAGCGGGGGGCACCATATATTTT. As protein: CASSEAGGTIYF. Variable domain in full (rest from reference TRBV2 and TRBJ1-3): EPEVTQTPSHQVTQMGQEVILRCVPISNHLYFYWYRQILGQKVEFLVSFYNNEISEKSEIFDDQFSVERPDGSNFTLKIRSTKLEDSAMYFCASSEAGGTIYFGEGSWLTVV.

The chain links TRBV27 to TRBJ2-5; 8 bases align to TRBD2. The trim removed 5 bases at V and 5 bases at J, leaving 10 bases unmatched. The germline CDR1 and CDR2 sequences are MNHEY and SMNVEV (reference sequence). The CDR3 totals 15 residues. CDR3: CASSAPGTSFETQYF. CDR3 sequence (DNA): TGTGCCAGCAGTGCACCTGGGACTAGTTTTGAGACCCAGTACTTC.

This clonotype has only a few counts. The rearrangement uses TRBV4-1 and TRBJ2-7; D may be TRBD1 (6 bases). This CDR3 is built from 13 residues. V shed 2 bases and J shed 5 bases, with 10 bases lying between them. Germline V gives CDR1 MGHRA, CDR2 YSYEKL. The CDR3 reads CASSQPGVNEQYF. For the CDR3, the DNA is TGCGCCAGCAGCCAACCAGGGGTGAACGAGCAGTACTTC.

J is TRBJ2-1 and V is TRBV4-3, with no clear D. The CDR3 is made up of 16 amino acids. Germline CDR1 is LGHNA and CDR2 is YSLEER. V dropped 0 bases and J dropped 8 bases, with 17 bases sitting between them. The CDR3 DNA is TGCGCCAGCAGCCAAGAACAGTCCGCAGGTGTCGATGAGCAGTTCTTC. It is translated as CASSQEQSAGVDEQFF.

There are a few counts of this clonotype. The chain uses TRBV5-1 and TRBJ2-5; the match to TRBD1 covers 7 bases. Germline assignment: CDR1 SGHRS and CDR2 YFSETQ. The CDR3 spans 14 residues. V shed 0 bases and J 5 bases; nucleotides not matched to a gene: 4. The CDR3 coding sequence is TGCGCCAGCAGCTTGGAGGGGGCGAGGGAGACCCAGTACTTC. Translation gives CASSLEGARETQYF.

There are a few counts of this clonotype. The chain recombines TRBV10-3 with TRBJ1-2, with 10 bases fitting TRBD1. Looked up from germline, CDR1 is ENHRY and CDR2 is SYGVKD. Trimming at V came to 7 bases and at J to 6 bases, leaving 8 bases not matched to a gene. The CDR3 contains 14 residues. The CDR3 DNA follows: TGTGCCATCAATGACGAGACAGGGGGCGATGGCTACACCTTC. Encoded protein: CAINDETGGDGYTF.

This clonotype was seen more than once but under ten times. This chain joins TRBV10-3 and TRBJ2-7, with D perhaps matching TRBD1 or TRBD2 (5 bases each). The CDR3 has 11 residues. CDR1 and CDR2 (germline): ENHRY, SYGVKD. Trimming pared 11 bases from V and 3 bases from J, leaving 11 bases between. CDR3 sequence (DNA): TGTGCCTCAAGGGACGGCTACGAGCAGTACTTC. Translating it yields CASRDGYEQYF.

This chain links TRBV7-9 with TRBJ1-1, with unresolved D. The CDR3 is made up of 15 amino acids. The V end lost 7 bases, the J end lost 4 bases, and 19 bases lay between the germline ends. From germline, CDR1 is SEHNR and CDR2 FQNEAQ (reference sequence). For the CDR3, the DNA is TGTGCCAGCAACATACTTGGTCGGGGAGGCACTGAAGCTTTCTTT. Amino acid sequence: CASNILGRGGTEAFF.

The CDR3 DNA sequence: TGTGCCTTCGCCGACGTCGGCCGAAACTACGAGCAGTACTTC. This gives the protein CAFADVGRNYEQYF. This sequence joins TRBV30 and TRBJ2-7; D gene unclear. The CDR3 is 14 residues long. Germline CDR1 GTSNPN, CDR2 SVGIG (reference sequence). V was clipped by 7 bases and J by 3 bases, with 19 bases between them.

V usage is TRBV12-3 or TRBV12-4 and J usage is TRBJ2-4, with TRBD1 matching over 8 bases. V gave up 0 bases and J gave up 11 bases; unmatched junction bases: 0. This CDR3 spans 12 amino acids. The CDR3 is CASSLAQGVQYF. The CDR3 bases are TGTGCCAGCAGTTTAGCACAGGGGGTTCAGTACTTC.

This clonotype was observed a few times. V is TRBV27 and J is TRBJ2-7; 7 bases fit TRBD1. Germline CDR1 and CDR2: MNHEY and SMNVEV (reference sequence). The CDR3 covers 15 residues. V was pared by 5 bases and J by 4 bases, with 11 bases of the junction left unmatched. CDR3 residues: CASSRLGQQLYEQYF. As DNA, the CDR3 is TGTGCCAGCAGTCGGCTGGGACAGCAACTTTACGAGCAGTACTTC.

The rearrangement links TRBV20-1 to TRBJ2-1; 11 bases are shared with TRBD1. This CDR3 contains 15 residues. The V gene end was trimmed by 6 bases and the J gene end by 6 bases; junction bases not matched to a gene: 10. CDR1 DFQATT and CDR2 SNEGSKA come from the germline V gene (reference sequence). The chain's CDR3 is CSAAAGTGGTNEQFF. The CDR3 DNA reads TGCAGTGCGGCAGCGGGGACAGGGGGGACCAATGAGCAGTTCTTC.

This clonotype was counted a few times. CDR3 in amino acids: CASSGTSGSFTDTQYF. The DNA for the CDR3 is TGTGCCAGCAGCGGAACTAGCGGGAGCTTCACAGATACGCAGTATTTT. J is TRBJ2-3 and V is TRBV9; the match to TRBD2 covers 11 bases. The CDR3 covers 16 residues. Trimming took 3 bases from V and 2 from J; bases not matched to a gene: 5. The germline CDR1 and CDR2 sequences are SGDLS and YYNGEE.

This clonotype was seen a handful of times. The rearrangement uses TRBV7-2 and TRBJ1-6; no clear D gene. The CDR3 is 13 residues long. The ends were cut back, 5 bases at V and 8 bases at J, with 10 bases in the middle. Germline V lookup: CDR1 SGHTA, CDR2 FQGNSA. CDR3 bases: TGTGCCAGCAGCCAGAACACCTATTCACCCCTCCACTTT. It yields the protein CASSQNTYSPLHF.

The chain recombines TRBV20-1 with TRBJ2-5, with D tentatively TRBD1 (5 bases). TRBJ2-7 matches the DNA end more closely, so the J call is doubtful. Germline CDR1 DFQATT, CDR2 SNEGSKA (reference sequence). The CDR3 is 14 residues long. The CDR3 nucleotides are TGCAGTGCTAGAGGGACATCTCCCCCCTACGAGCAGTACTTC. The encoded protein is CSARGTSPPYEQYF.

The V and J genes are TRBV5-1 and TRBJ2-1; TRBD1 matches 7 bases. Looked up from germline, CDR1 is SGHRS and CDR2 is YFSETQ. The CDR3 is 15 residues long. V shed 2 bases, J shed 7 bases, and the junction held 9 bases outside the gene matches. The CDR3 DNA reads as TGCGCCAGCAGCTTTACGGGACAGCCAGAAAATGAGCAGTTCTTC. It is translated as CASSFTGQPENEQFF.

The CDR3 sequence is CASSLEAGTNIQYF. CDR3 nucleotides: TGTGCCAGCAGCTTAGAGGCGGGCACAAACATTCAGTACTTC. The chain links TRBV7-2 to TRBJ2-4, with a weak D call TRBD2 (5 bases). There are 14 residues in the CDR3. The germline V and J ends were trimmed by 1 base and 6 bases, with 10 bases remaining between them. Germline assignment: CDR1 SGHTA and CDR2 FQGNSA.

This clonotype has more than one count but fewer than ten. The V gene is TRBV4-2, the J gene TRBJ2-7; the D gene is possibly TRBD2 (6 bases). Trimming pared 7 bases from V and 10 bases from J, leaving 26 bases between. The CDR3 covers 15 residues. Looked up from germline, CDR1 is LGHNA and CDR2 is YNFKEQ. The CDR3 DNA reads as TGTGCCAGCAAGGCTGGGACTGACAGTACCTCGGCCCAGTACTTC. Translating gives CASKAGTDSTSAQYF.

This clonotype was counted between two and nine times. This chain joins TRBV6-6 and TRBJ2-3; weak D call: TRBD1 (6 bases). Trimming removed 4 bases at V and 1 base at J, with 9 bases between. Germline CDR1 MNHNY, CDR2 SVGAGI (reference sequence). This CDR3 spans 14 amino acids. CDR3 region: CASSSGARTDTQYF. In DNA, the CDR3 is TGTGCCAGCAGTTCAGGGGCACGCACAGATACGCAGTATTTT.

The chain uses TRBV7-2 and TRBJ2-7; 10 bases match TRBD2. Germline CDR1 and CDR2: SGHTA and FQGNSA. J lost 2 bases, V lost 5 bases, and 21 bases had no gene match. This CDR3 region has 20 residues. The CDR3 DNA reads as TGTGCCAGCAGCCCCATGACAGGACGAATTAGCGGGGGGAATCCCTACGAGCAGTACTTC. It codes for CASSPMTGRISGGNPYEQYF.